This T cell receptor (beta chain) appears in the sequencing data of a study of shared clonotypes between healthy human individuals. Each subset's genomic DNA was split evenly across several immunoSEQ plates. TCRdb keeps only in-frame clones here, not all; method: immunoSEQ multiplex PCR. The sample includes approximately 2.4 million clones, approximately 95% of them seen just once. Germline-derived CDR1 and CDR2 are SGHRS and YFSETQ. The length of the CDR3 is 13 residues. Trimming cost V 4 bases and J 5 bases; bases outside gene matches: 5. The source material was naive CD4+ T cells sorted from blood. The subset here: CD45RA+ positively selected. This clonotype was sampled from a man younger than 35 in good health. The chain recombines TRBV5-1 with TRBJ2-5; 7 bases line up with TRBD1. CDR3 in amino acids: CASSAQGSETQYF. The CDR3, as DNA: TGCGCCAGCAGCGCACAGGGGTCGGAGACCCAGTACTTC.